This TCR beta chain came from a study of shared clonotypes between healthy human individuals. Assay: immunoSEQ multiplex PCR; the TCRdb copy retains only in-frame clones and omits some. The sample shows approximately 2.3 million clones, roughly 93% of them seen only once. Each donor was a Caucasian adult residing in Nashville, Tennessee. Trimming took off 2 bases at V and 4 bases at J, with 21 bases between the two ends. CDR1 is SGHTA and CDR2 is FQGNSA in the germline V gene. CDR3 length: 18 amino acids. V gene TRBV7-2 combines with J gene TRBJ1-3; D is ambiguous. The sample consisted of naive CD4+ T cells from PBMCs. Subset indicated: CD45RA+ positively selected. This clonotype was obtained from a man between 18 and 35 years old in good health. Some clones in this sample may be carry-over from other donors' samples. CDR3 sequence reads: CASSLFGGSTTFGNTIYF. The DNA of the CDR3 is TGTGCCAGCAGCTTATTCGGAGGTTCGACAACTTTCGGAAACACCATATATTTT.